A single sample is the source of the 24 T cell receptor beta chains below, sequenced in a study of T cell responses to AZD1222 COVID-19 vaccine. Produced via immunoSEQ multiplex PCR; TCRdb's table is partial and in-frame only. This sample has some 120,000 clones, with around 87% found just once. Source: peripheral blood, taken on day 0 of AZD1222 vaccination. The receptors were gathered from an adult in good health.

The chain combines TRBV3-1 (or the pseudogene TRBV3-2) with TRBJ1-6, with a weak D call TRBD1 (6 bases). Trimming took off 4 bases at V and 10 bases at J, with 14 bases between the two ends. Germline CDR1 LGHDT, CDR2 YNNKEL (reference sequence). The CDR3 sequence is 14 residues long. In DNA form, the CDR3 reads TGTGCCAGCAGCCCCTATGGGGGCCGGTCACCCCTCCACTTT. It yields the protein CASSPYGGRSPLHF.

The chain has TRBV25-1 and TRBJ2-7; 7 bases align to TRBD1. V lost 4 bases and J lost 4; bases outside the gene matches: 16. The CDR3 totals 17 residues. The germline CDR1 and CDR2 sequences are MGHDK and SYGVNS. CDR3 loop: CASSGPPITGASYEQYF. The CDR3 DNA follows: TGTGCCAGCAGTGGCCCGCCGATAACAGGGGCCTCTTACGAGCAGTACTTC.

The chain carries TRBV5-1 and TRBJ1-1; TRBD1 agrees at 9 bases. The germline V gene has CDR1 SGHRS and CDR2 YFSETQ. The CDR3 spans 14 residues. With 3 bases clipped from V and 4 bases from J, the junction kept 4 bases outside the gene matches. The DNA of the CDR3 is TGCGCCAGCAGCTGGACAGGGGTGGGCACTGAAGCTTTCTTT. This encodes CASSWTGVGTEAFF.

The chain combines TRBV6-5 with TRBJ1-1; D unresolved. V shed 5 bases and J shed 0 bases, with 10 bases lying between them. The CDR3 runs 14 residues. Germline assignment: CDR1 MNHEY and CDR2 SVGAGI. The CDR3 loop is CASSPTFMNTEAFF. Written as DNA, the CDR3 is TGTGCCAGCAGTCCGACTTTTATGAACACTGAAGCTTTCTTT.

This clone was seen a few times. The chain links TRBV6-1 to TRBJ2-3; 14 nucleotides line up with TRBD2. Germline assignment: CDR1 MNHNS and CDR2 SASEGT. Trimming took 4 bases from V and 6 from J; bases not matched to a gene: 6. This CDR3 has 16 amino acids. CDR3 protein: CASSAGTSGGWDTQYF. The CDR3 coding sequence is TGTGCCAGCAGTGCGGGGACTAGCGGGGGCTGGGATACGCAGTATTTT.

The chain carries TRBV4-3 and TRBJ2-3; no firm D call. Per germline, CDR1 LGHNA and CDR2 YSLEER. V was cut by 0 bases and J by 3 bases, with 13 bases left in between. This CDR3 contains 16 residues. The CDR3 sequence is CASSQEMARSTDTQYF. Here the CDR3 DNA reads TGCGCCAGCAGCCAAGAGATGGCGCGTTCAACAGATACGCAGTATTTT.

This clone came up a few times. The chain recombines TRBV7-6 with TRBJ1-4; 7 nucleotides agree with TRBD1. Trimming took 5 bases from V and 7 from J; bases not matched to a gene: 13. Germline lookup yields CDR1 SGHVS and CDR2 FNYEAQ. The CDR3 has 16 amino acids. CDR3 nucleotides: TGTGCCAGCAGCCCCCACTGGGACAGAGAGTCTGAAAAACTGTTTTTT. It codes for CASSPHWDRESEKLFF.

V is TRBV6-1 and J is TRBJ1-2; 8 nucleotides line up with TRBD1. The CDR3 spans 15 residues. Germline V CDR1 and CDR2: MNHNS, SASEGT. V trimming: 2 bases; J trimming: 8 bases; junction bases outside the gene matches: 10. The CDR3: CASSELNRGVWGYTF. The DNA of the CDR3 is TGTGCCAGCAGTGAATTGAACAGGGGGGTCTGGGGCTACACCTTC.

The chain has TRBV7-9 and TRBJ2-1, with 11 positions matching TRBD1. Trimming removed 4 bases from V and 7 bases from J; junction bases left unmatched: 6. The germline V gene encodes CDR1 SEHNR and CDR2 FQNEAQ (reference sequence). The CDR3 has 15 amino acids. CDR3 region: CASSSGQGAWNEQFF. CDR3 DNA: TGTGCCAGCAGCTCCGGACAGGGGGCTTGGAATGAGCAGTTCTTC.

This clone was recorded only once. The V and J genes are TRBV18 and TRBJ2-6, with 11 bases identical to TRBD1. With V trimmed by 0 bases and J by 2 bases, 3 bases remained unmatched. This CDR3 has 18 amino acids. CDR1 and CDR2 from the germline V gene are KGHSH and LQKENI. CDR3 DNA sequence: TGTGCCAGCTCACCACCGGGACAGGGGGTTGCTGGGGCCAACGTCCTGACTTTC. Translated: CASSPPGQGVAGANVLTF. Combining the CDR3 with reference TRBV18 and TRBJ2-6 gives the whole variable domain NAGVMQNPRHLVRRRGQEARLRCSPMKGHSHVYWYRQLPEEGLKFMVYLQKENIIDESGMPKERFSAEFPKEGPSILRIQQVVRGDSAAYFCASSPPGQGVAGANVLTFGAGSRLTVL.

The J gene is TRBJ2-7, the V gene TRBV11-2, with D perhaps being TRBD1 or TRBD2 (7 bases each). This CDR3 has 16 residues. CDR1 and CDR2 from the germline V gene are SGHAT and FQNNGV. V was cut by 5 bases and J by 1 base, with 18 bases left in between. The CDR3 region is CASSHWGQGGSYEQYF. The DNA of the CDR3 is TGTGCCAGCAGCCACTGGGGGCAGGGGGGGTCCTACGAGCAGTACTTC. The entire variable domain, with the rest obtained from reference TRBV11-2 and TRBJ2-7, is as follows: EAGVAQSPRYKIIEKRQSVAFWCNPISGHATLYWYQQILGQGPKLLIQFQNNGVVDDSQLPKDRFSAERLKGVDSTLKIQPAKLEDSAVYLCASSHWGQGGSYEQYFGPGTRLTVT.

This sequence joins TRBV4-3 and TRBJ2-3; D not resolved. Trimming left V 0 bases short and J 2 bases short, with 12 bases between. Germline V gives CDR1 LGHNA, CDR2 YSLEER. The CDR3 sequence is 16 residues long. The CDR3 DNA sequence: TGCGCCAGCAGCCAAGATCGCCGGAGTTACACAGATACGCAGTATTTT. It codes for CASSQDRRSYTDTQYF.

The gene calls are TRBV12-3 or TRBV12-4 and TRBJ2-7; TRBD1 or TRBD2 may be the D gene (6 bases each). This CDR3 is 12 amino acids long. V lost 6 bases and J lost 3, with 9 bases in between. The DNA of the CDR3 is TGTGCCAGCAGCCGGGGGCTCTACGAGCAGTACTTC. Its translation: CASSRGLYEQYF.

The rearrangement uses TRBV29-1 and TRBJ2-7; D is perhaps TRBD1 or TRBD2 (6 bases each). The CDR3 totals 11 residues. In germline, CDR1 is SQVTM, CDR2 ANQGSEA. V lost 4 bases and J lost 5, with 9 bases in between. The CDR3, as DNA: TGCAGCGTTGCAGGGGAGGACGAGCAGTACTTC. This sequence encodes CSVAGEDEQYF.

To note about this clone: Different DNA sequences within this sample yield the same CDR3. The rearrangement joins TRBV5-1 to TRBJ1-1; D ambiguous. The V end lost 0 bases, the J end lost 2 bases, and 5 bases lay between the germline ends. Germline V gene lookup returns CDR1 SGHRS and CDR2 YFSETQ. This CDR3 has 13 amino acids. The CDR3 sequence: CASSLEGNTEAFF. The CDR3 DNA follows: TGCGCCAGCAGCTTGGAGGGAAACACTGAAGCTTTCTTT.

This clone appeared a few times. V and J are TRBV27 and TRBJ2-1; D unresolved. The CDR3 consists of 12 residues. The V end was cut by 6 bases, the J end by 3 bases, with 6 bases between. Germline V gene data show CDR1 as MNHEY and CDR2 as SMNVEV (reference sequence). CDR3 nucleotide sequence: TGTGCCAGCAGCCAGAGCTACAATGAGCAGTTCTTC. Its protein product is CASSQSYNEQFF.

V usage is TRBV30 and J usage is TRBJ1-6; 8 positions match TRBD1. The V gene's germline CDR1 is GTSNPN and CDR2 SVGIG (reference sequence). Unmatched junction bases numbered 5, after V lost 1 base and J lost 6 bases. The CDR3 has 15 amino acids. The DNA for the CDR3 is TGTGCCTGGAGTGCTCGGACAGGGAGTAATTCACCCCTCCACTTT. This gives the protein CAWSARTGSNSPLHF. Combining the CDR3 with reference TRBV30 and TRBJ1-6 gives the whole variable domain SQTIHQWPATLVQPVGSPLSLECTVEGTSNPNLYWYRQAAGRGLQLLFYSVGIGQISSEVPQNLSASRPQDRQFILSSKKLLLSDSGFYLCAWSARTGSNSPLHFGNGTRLTVT.

The V and J genes are TRBV9 and TRBJ1-2; D is perhaps TRBD1 (5 bases). The CDR3 length is 13 residues. Germline assignment: CDR1 SGDLS and CDR2 YYNGEE. V was shortened by 5 bases and J by 0 bases, with 8 bases between the two germline ends. Written as DNA, the CDR3 is TGTGCCAGCAGGAGGGGTACTAACTATGGCTACACCTTC. This sequence encodes CASRRGTNYGYTF.

The V gene is TRBV20-1, the J gene TRBJ2-7; D is unclear. This CDR3 spans 14 amino acids. Germline-derived CDR1 and CDR2 are DFQATT and SNEGSKA (reference sequence). V lost 3 bases, J lost 1 base, and 13 bases lay in between. The CDR3 coding sequence is TGCAGTGCTAGTTCGTCGGCCAGATCCTACGAGCAGTACTTC. Translating gives CSASSSARSYEQYF.

As for this clone: The sample holds other DNA sequences that translate to the same CDR3. This CDR3 reads CASSSGLAGGYEQYF. Written as DNA, the CDR3 is TGCGCCAGCAGCTCGGGACTAGCGGGGGGCTACGAGCAGTACTTC. V and J are TRBV5-1 and TRBJ2-7, with 15 bases matching TRBD2. The CDR3 has 15 amino acids. V gave up 3 bases and J gave up 3 bases; unmatched junction bases: 1. Germline V gene sequence: CDR1 SGHRS, CDR2 YFSETQ.

This chain connects TRBV6-5 to TRBJ2-1; 7 bases map to TRBD1. Germline V gene data show CDR1 as MNHEY and CDR2 as SVGAGI. The CDR3 runs 14 residues. V trimming: 4 bases; J trimming: 3 bases; junction bases outside the gene matches: 3. DNA for the CDR3: TGTGCCAGCAGTTCGGGACAGATCTACAATGAGCAGTTCTTC. It codes for CASSSGQIYNEQFF.

The chain uses TRBV15 and TRBJ2-7; no firm D call. V shed 4 bases and J shed 6 bases, with 13 bases lying between them. The CDR3 totals 13 residues. CDR1 is LNHNV, CDR2 YYDKDF, per germline (reference sequence). CDR3 in amino acids: CATSIGSRAEQYF. CDR3 coding DNA: TGTGCCACCAGCATCGGGTCCCGCGCCGAGCAGTACTTC.

The chain is built from TRBV5-6 and TRBJ2-2; D ambiguous. V shed 1 base and J shed 0 bases, with 13 bases lying between them. Germline V gene sequence: CDR1 SGHDT, CDR2 YYEEEE. The CDR3 covers 17 residues. The CDR3 region has the DNA TGTGCCAGCAGCTTGATGAGTCGGCGCGCGAACACCGGGGAGCTGTTTTTT. This translates into CASSLMSRRANTGELFF.

The rearrangement joins TRBV29-1 to TRBJ2-7; a weak D match, TRBD1 (6 bases). V was pared by 1 base and J by 6 bases, with 13 bases between. CDR3 length equals 13 residues. Germline V CDR1 and CDR2: SQVTM, ANQGSEA. CDR3 region: CSVEAPTGPEQYF. As DNA, the CDR3 is TGCAGCGTTGAAGCCCCGACAGGACCCGAGCAGTACTTC.